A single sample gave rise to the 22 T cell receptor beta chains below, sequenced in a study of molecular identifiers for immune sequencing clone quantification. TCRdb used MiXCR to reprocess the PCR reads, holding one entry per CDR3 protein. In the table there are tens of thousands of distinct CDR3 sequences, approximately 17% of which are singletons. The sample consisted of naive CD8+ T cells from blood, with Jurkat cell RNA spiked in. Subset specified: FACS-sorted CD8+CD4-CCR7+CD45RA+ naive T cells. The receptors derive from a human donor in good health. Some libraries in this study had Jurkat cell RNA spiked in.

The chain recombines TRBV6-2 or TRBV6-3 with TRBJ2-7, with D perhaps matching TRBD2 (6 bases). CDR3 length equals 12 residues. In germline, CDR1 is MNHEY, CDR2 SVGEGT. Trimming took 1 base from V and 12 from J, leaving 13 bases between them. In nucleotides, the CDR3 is TGTGCCAGCAGTTACTATTCGGGGGACCGGTACTTC. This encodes CASSYYSGDRYF.

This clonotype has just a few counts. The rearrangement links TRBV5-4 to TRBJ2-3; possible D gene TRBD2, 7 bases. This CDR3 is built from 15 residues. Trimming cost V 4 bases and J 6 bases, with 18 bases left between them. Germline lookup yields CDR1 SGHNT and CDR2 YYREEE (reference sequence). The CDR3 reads CASSRGAGSEDTQYF. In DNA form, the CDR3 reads TGTGCCAGCAGCCGGGGGGCAGGGTCAGAGGATACGCAGTATTTT.

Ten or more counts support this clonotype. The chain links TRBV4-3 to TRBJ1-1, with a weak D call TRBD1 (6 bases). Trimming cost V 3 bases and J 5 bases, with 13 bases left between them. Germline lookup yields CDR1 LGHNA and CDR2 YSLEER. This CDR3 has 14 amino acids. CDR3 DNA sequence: TGCGCCAGCAGCCATGCAGGGGTATCGACTGAAGCTTTCTTT. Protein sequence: CASSHAGVSTEAFF.

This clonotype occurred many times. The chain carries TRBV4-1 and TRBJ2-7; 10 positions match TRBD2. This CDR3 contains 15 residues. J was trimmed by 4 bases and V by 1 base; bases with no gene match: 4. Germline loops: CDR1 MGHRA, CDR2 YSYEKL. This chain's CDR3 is CASSQGSSGSYEQYF. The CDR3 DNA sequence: TGCGCCAGCAGCCAAGGGTCTAGCGGGAGTTACGAGCAGTACTTC.

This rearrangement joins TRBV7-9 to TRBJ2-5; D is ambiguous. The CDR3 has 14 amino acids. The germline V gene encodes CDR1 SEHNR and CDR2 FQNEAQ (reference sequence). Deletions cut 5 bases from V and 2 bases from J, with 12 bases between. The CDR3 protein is CASSRPLGQETQYF. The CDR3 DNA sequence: TGTGCCAGCAGCCGGCCCCTCGGGCAAGAGACCCAGTACTTC.

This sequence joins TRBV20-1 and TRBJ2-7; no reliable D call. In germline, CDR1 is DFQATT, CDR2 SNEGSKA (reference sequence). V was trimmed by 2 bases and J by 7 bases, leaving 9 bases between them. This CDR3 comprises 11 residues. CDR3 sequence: CSARNPREQYF. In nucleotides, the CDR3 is TGCAGTGCTAGAAACCCCCGGGAGCAGTACTTC.

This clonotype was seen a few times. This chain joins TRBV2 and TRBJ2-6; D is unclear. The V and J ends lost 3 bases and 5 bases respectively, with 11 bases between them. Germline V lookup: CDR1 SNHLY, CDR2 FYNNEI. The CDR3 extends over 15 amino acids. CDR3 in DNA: TGTGCCAGCAGTGAGTCAATTGGTAGGGCCAACGTCCTGACTTTC. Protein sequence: CASSESIGRANVLTF.

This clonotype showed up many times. CDR3 amino acids: CASSQDRTGGPGEQYF. The CDR3 coding sequence is TGCGCCAGCAGCCAAGATCGGACGGGAGGGCCGGGAGAGCAGTACTTC. J is TRBJ2-7 and V is TRBV4-3; 8 nucleotides agree with TRBD2. The CDR3 length is 16 residues. The ends lost 0 bases at V and 7 bases at J; junction bases unmatched: 11. Germline loops: CDR1 LGHNA, CDR2 YSLEER.

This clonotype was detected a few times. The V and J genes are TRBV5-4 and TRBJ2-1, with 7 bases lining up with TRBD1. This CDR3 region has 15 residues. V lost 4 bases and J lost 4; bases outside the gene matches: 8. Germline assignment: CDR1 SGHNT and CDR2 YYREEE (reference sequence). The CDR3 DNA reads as TGTGCCAGCAGCCCGACCCCGGGACAGTACAATGAGCAGTTCTTC. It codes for CASSPTPGQYNEQFF.

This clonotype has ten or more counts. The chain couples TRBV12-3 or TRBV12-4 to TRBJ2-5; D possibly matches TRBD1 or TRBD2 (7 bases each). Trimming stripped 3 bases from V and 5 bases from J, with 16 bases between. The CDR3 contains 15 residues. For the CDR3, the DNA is TGTGCCAGCAGTTTTTCAGGGGGGGATTTTGAGACCCAGTACTTC. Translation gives CASSFSGGDFETQYF.

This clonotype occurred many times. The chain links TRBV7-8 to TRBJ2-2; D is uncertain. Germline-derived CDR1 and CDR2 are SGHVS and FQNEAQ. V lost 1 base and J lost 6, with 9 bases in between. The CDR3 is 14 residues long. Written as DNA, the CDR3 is TGTGCCAGCAGCTTAGGCGGCAGGCCCGGGGAGCTGTTTTTT. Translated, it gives CASSLGGRPGELFF.

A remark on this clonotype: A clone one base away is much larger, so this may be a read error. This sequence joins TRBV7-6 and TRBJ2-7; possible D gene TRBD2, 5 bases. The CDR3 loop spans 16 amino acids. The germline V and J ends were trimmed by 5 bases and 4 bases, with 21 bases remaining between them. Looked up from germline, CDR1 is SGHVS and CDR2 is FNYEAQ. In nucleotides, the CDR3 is TGTGCCAGCAGCCCCCAGGTCAGTGGGGAGATTTACGAGCAGTACTTC. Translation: CASSPQVSGEIYEQYF.

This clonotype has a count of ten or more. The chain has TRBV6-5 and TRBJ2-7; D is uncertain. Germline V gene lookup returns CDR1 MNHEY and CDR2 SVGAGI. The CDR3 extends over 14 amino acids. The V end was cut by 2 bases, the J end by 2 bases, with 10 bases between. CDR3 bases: TGTGCCAGCAGTTACACCTCAAGACCCTACGAGCAGTACTTC. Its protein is CASSYTSRPYEQYF.

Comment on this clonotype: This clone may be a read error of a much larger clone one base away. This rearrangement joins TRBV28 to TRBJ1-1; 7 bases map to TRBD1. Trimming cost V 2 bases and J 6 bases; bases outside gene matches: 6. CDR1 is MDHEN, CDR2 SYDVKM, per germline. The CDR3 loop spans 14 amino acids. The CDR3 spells CASSLLQGVAEAFF. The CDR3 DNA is TGTGCCAGCAGTTTACTTCAGGGGGTGGCTGAAGCTTTCTTT.

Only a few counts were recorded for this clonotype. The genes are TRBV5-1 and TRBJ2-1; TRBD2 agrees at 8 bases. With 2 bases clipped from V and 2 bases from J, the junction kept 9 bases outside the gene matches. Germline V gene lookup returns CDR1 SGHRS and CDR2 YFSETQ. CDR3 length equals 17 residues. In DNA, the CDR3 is TGCGCCAGCAGCTTAGTCAGCGGGAGAGGACCCTACAATGAGCAGTTCTTC. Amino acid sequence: CASSLVSGRGPYNEQFF. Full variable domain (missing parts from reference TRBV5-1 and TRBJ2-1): KAGVTQTPRYLIKTRGQQVTLSCSPISGHRSVSWYQQTPGQGLQFLFEYFSETQRNKGNFPGRFSGRQFSNSRSEMNVSTLELGDSALYLCASSLVSGRGPYNEQFFGPGTRLTVL.

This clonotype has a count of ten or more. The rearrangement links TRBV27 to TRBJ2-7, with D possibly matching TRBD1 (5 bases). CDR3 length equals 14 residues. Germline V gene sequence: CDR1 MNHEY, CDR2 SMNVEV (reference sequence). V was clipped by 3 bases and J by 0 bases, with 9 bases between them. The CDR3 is CASSFSGYSYEQYF. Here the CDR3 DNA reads TGTGCCAGCAGTTTCTCAGGGTACTCCTACGAGCAGTACTTC.

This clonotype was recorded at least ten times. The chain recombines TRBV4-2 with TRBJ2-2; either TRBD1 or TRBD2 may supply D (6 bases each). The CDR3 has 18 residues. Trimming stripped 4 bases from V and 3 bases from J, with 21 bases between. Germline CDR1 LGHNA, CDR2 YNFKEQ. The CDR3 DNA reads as TGTGCCAGCAGCCGCGCGGAGGGGGGCAGGGGTGACACCGGGGAGCTGTTTTTT. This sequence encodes CASSRAEGGRGDTGELFF.

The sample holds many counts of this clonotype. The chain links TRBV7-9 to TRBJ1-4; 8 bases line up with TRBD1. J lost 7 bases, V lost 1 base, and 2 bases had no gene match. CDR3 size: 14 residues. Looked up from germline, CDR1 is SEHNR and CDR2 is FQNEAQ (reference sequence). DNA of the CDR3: TGTGCCAGCAGCTTAGAGGACAGGGCTGAAAAACTGTTTTTT. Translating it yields CASSLEDRAEKLFF.

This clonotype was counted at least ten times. The CDR3 region is CSARDGDRALYEQYF. The CDR3 DNA follows: TGCAGTGCTAGAGATGGGGACAGGGCCCTCTACGAGCAGTACTTC. The chain employs TRBV20-1 and TRBJ2-7, with 9 bases lining up with TRBD1. CDR3 length: 15 amino acids. Germline CDR1 reads DFQATT; CDR2 reads SNEGSKA (reference sequence). V trimming: 0 bases; J trimming: 3 bases; junction bases outside the gene matches: 6.

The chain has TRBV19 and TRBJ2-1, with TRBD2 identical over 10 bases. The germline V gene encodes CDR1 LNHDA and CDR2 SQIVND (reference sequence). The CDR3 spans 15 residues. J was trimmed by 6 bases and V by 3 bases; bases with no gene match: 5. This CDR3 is CASSMASGSFNEQFF. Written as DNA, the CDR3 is TGTGCCAGTAGTATGGCTAGCGGGAGCTTCAATGAGCAGTTCTTC.

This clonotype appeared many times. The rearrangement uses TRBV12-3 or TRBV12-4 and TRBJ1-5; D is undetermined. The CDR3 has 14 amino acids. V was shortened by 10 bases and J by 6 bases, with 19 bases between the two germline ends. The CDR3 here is CATMPLGGSQPQHF. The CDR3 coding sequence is TGTGCCACCATGCCTCTCGGTGGAAGTCAGCCCCAGCATTTT.

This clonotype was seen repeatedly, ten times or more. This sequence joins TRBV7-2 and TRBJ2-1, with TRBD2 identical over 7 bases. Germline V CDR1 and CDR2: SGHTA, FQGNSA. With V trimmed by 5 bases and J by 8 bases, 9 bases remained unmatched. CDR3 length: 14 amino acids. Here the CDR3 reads CASSLGPGRDEQFF. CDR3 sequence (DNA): TGTGCCAGCAGCCTTGGGCCTGGGAGGGATGAGCAGTTCTTC.